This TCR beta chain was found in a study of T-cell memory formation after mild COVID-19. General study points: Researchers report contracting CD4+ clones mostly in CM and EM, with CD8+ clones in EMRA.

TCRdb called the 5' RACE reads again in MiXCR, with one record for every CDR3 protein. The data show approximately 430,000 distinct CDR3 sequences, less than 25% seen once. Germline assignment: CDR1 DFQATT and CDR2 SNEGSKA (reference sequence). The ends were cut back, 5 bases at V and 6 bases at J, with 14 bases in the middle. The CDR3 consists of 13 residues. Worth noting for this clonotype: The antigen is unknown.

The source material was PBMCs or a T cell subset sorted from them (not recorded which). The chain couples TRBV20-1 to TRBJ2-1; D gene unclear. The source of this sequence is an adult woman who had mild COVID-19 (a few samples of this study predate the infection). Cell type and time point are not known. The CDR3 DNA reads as TGCAGTGCTCCCGGGCCTTTAGGCAATGAGCAGTTCTTC. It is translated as CSAPGPLGNEQFF.